The sequence of this TCR beta chain was determined in a study of T cell responses to AZD1222 COVID-19 vaccine (dated by TCRdb to the early 2020s). With respect to the entire study: TCR sequencing covered 233 trial participants: 200 to 220 given two doses of AZD1222 and about 26 given two doses of MenACWY control vaccine. Trial participants were enrolled by age into 18-55, 56-69 and 70-plus year subgroups, with approximately 150, 28 and 58 TCR-sequenced participants respectively.

With respect to this clone: Its cognate antigen has yet to be identified. Base qualities are not provided; no much larger clone lies one nucleotide away.

The CDR3 regions of human TCRbeta chains were analyzed by immunosequencing. In the paper's pipeline: Repertoire TCRs were checked for matches against a reference library of SARS-CoV-2-specific TCRs that had been generated using the MIRA antigen-specificity platform. Breadth was defined as the fraction of unique TCRs that were SARS-CoV-2-associated. Depth was defined as the fraction of total T cells that were SARS-CoV-2-associated. Using the MIRA data, each spike-specific TCR was mapped to the spike region that the TCR reacts to and placed in a CD4 or CD8 class. Log10-transformed breadth and depth values were compared by one-way ANOVA with Sidak's multiple comparisons tests. TCRdb limited this immuneACCESS table to in-frame rearrangements with V and J called. A share of clones is missing; checked studies link under half to unresolved V genes, and the rest is unexplained. The DNA gave D and trimming, while V, J and clone size come from that table. The sample contains 110,000 or so clones, roughly 91% of them found a single time. The top ten clonotypes cover approximately 3.4% of the sample.

Overall study outcomes, separate from this receptor: Reportedly, almost half of the unique spike-specific TCRs recognized epitopes lying outside the regions that are mutated in the B.1.351 and B.1.1.7 variants. Spike-specific TCR breadth and depth rose significantly after two AZD1222 doses compared with day 0 and with MenACWY recipients. The whole spike protein was spanned by vaccine-associated CD4 TCRs, and dominant responses were seen in regions 160-218 and 743-854. Participants were mostly white British and included more females than males, and it was suggested by the authors that clonal diversity may have been underestimated. Only a handful of AZD1222 recipients were SARS-CoV-2 seropositive at baseline, limiting conclusions about previously exposed vaccinees. Because no samples from the day 14 peak response were available, repertoires could be characterized only after the peak T cell response. In the small 56-69-year group, the increase in depth fell short of significance, most likely because of low power.

What the time point label conveys for this sample: about 28 days (+/-7) after the second vaccine dose. AZD1222 recipients whose second dose came at about 4 weeks and those whose second dose came at about 12 weeks were combined into one group, since spike-specific TCR depth and breadth did not differ between the two schedules. The vaccinee samples were drawn from two UK trials, COV001 and COV002, one of which was a single-blind randomized controlled phase 2/3 trial testing AZD1222 (ChAdOx1 nCoV-19) in healthy adults. Trial participant PBMC samples were collected at day 0 and day 28 after the second dose for TCRbeta chain sequencing. Relative to germline, V is 5 bases shorter and J is 10 bases shorter, with 17 bases between their ends. The CDR3 runs 13 amino acids, cysteine and phenylalanine included. Just CDR3 DNA is preserved here, 39 bases in frame from base 1. CDR1 is given as SGHTA and CDR2 as FQGNSA, both from the germline V gene.

The sequencing here drew on peripheral blood, taken 28 days after the second AZD1222 dose. This TCR was sampled from an adult who received the AZD1222 COVID-19 vaccine. The chain uses TRBV7-2 and TRBJ1-2; TRBD1 is a possible D gene, resting on 6 matching bases. The DNA sequence is given as TGTGCCAGCAGCCACCGGGGGGGGCGTGACTACACCTTC. This yields the protein CASSHRGGRDYTF.